Presented here are 7 T cell receptor beta chains from one specimen sequenced in a study of a mutant IDH1 vaccine in newly diagnosed glioma. The data were produced by immunoSEQ multiplex PCR, yet TCRdb's version contains in-frame clones alone and is incomplete. This sample yields tens of thousands of clones, of which around 90% are seen a single time; 3% to 4.5% belongs to the top ten. What these receptors recognize is not known. Documented time point: week 23, last vaccination. Vaccinated patients received 300 ug of mutant IDH1 20-mer peptide per dose, with topical imiquimod. Sequencing used PBMCs, obtained from a glioma patient whose treatment included an IDH1 peptide vaccine. These receptors were obtained from a man aged 45-60 years with glioma.

The gene calls are TRBV7-8 and TRBJ2-7, with TRBD1 as a possible D gene (6 bases). V dropped 6 bases and J dropped 2 bases, with 20 bases sitting between them. CDR3 size: 16 residues. Germline lookup yields CDR1 SGHVS and CDR2 FQNEAQ. The DNA for the CDR3 is TGTGCCAGCAGTTCGGGATATACAGGGTTGCCCTACGAGCAGTACTTC. Translated, it gives CASSSGYTGLPYEQYF. Complete variable domain (other parts from reference TRBV7-8 and TRBJ2-7): GAGVSQSPRYKVAKRGQDVALRCDPISGHVSLFWYQQALGQGPEFLTYFQNEAQLDKSGLPSDRFFAERPEGSVSTLKIQRTQQEDSAVYLCASSSGYTGLPYEQYFGPGTRLTVT.

The chain recombines TRBV4-3 with TRBJ2-3; D assignment may be TRBD1 or TRBD2 (5 bases each). Per germline, CDR1 LGHNA and CDR2 YSLEER. V gave up 2 bases and J gave up 1 base, with 16 bases separating them. The CDR3 covers 17 residues. The CDR3 DNA follows: TGCGCCAGCAGCCAACACCTTGGGCAGGGAGGCACAGATACGCAGTATTTT. Residues: CASSQHLGQGGTDTQYF.

The J gene is TRBJ2-3, the V gene TRBV9; TRBD1 matches at 8 bases. Germline CDR1 and CDR2: SGDLS and YYNGEE. This CDR3 is 16 amino acids long. The V segment lost 0 bases and the J segment 5 bases; nucleotides outside the gene matches: 8. DNA of the CDR3: TGTGCCAGCAGCGTAGATCAGGGGGCACGGGGAGATACGCAGTATTTT. Translated, it gives CASSVDQGARGDTQYF. The entire variable domain, with the rest obtained from reference TRBV9 and TRBJ2-3, is as follows: DSGVTQTPKHLITATGQRVTLRCSPRSGDLSVYWYQQSLDQGLQFLIQYYNGEERAKGNILERFSAQQFPDLHSELNLSSLELGDSALYFCASSVDQGARGDTQYFGPGTRLTVL.

The chain joins TRBV7-3 to TRBJ2-3; 8 bases map to TRBD2. This CDR3 region has 17 residues. Trimming at V came to 0 bases and at J to 2 bases, leaving 7 bases not matched to a gene. Germline V gives CDR1 SGHTA, CDR2 FQGTGA. DNA for the CDR3: TGTGCCAGCAGCTTAACCGCTAGCGGGTCTATCACAGATACGCAGTATTTT. Translation gives CASSLTASGSITDTQYF.

This rearrangement joins TRBV6-1 to TRBJ2-2; 8 nucleotides align to TRBD1. Germline V gene sequence: CDR1 MNHNS, CDR2 SASEGT. This CDR3 contains 14 residues. After removal of 8 bases from V and 2 bases from J, the junction contained 4 bases not matched to a gene. DNA for the CDR3: TGTGCCAGCCGGGACAGGCCTAACACCGGGGAGCTGTTTTTT. Protein: CASRDRPNTGELFF.

The chain has TRBV9 and TRBJ2-2; TRBD2 might be the D (7 bases). CDR1 and CDR2 from the germline V gene are SGDLS and YYNGEE. V was cut by 0 bases and J by 7 bases, with 13 bases left in between. This CDR3 is 15 amino acids long. The CDR3 is CASSVATGGFGELFF. The CDR3 DNA reads TGTGCCAGCAGCGTAGCTACGGGGGGCTTCGGGGAGCTGTTTTTT.

Only a few counts were recorded for this clone. As the CDR3 is not closed by the conserved phenylalanine or tryptophan, this likely results from a read error. The DNA is omitted, as the CDR3 cannot be located on it reliably, and the CDR3 follows TCRdb's listing. This chain uses TRBV6-1 with TRBJ1-2; the table assigns TRBD1, which was not confirmed against the DNA. The CDR3 is 11 amino acids in total, end residues counted. The germline gives CDR1 MNHNS, CDR2 SASEGT. This CDR3 reads CASSADRRRAY.